Below are 15 T cell receptor beta chains sequenced from a single sample in a study of cytomegalovirus exposure and HLA in healthy donors. The primer mix had 60 Vbeta and 13 Jbeta primers. The data were produced by immunoSEQ multiplex PCR, yet TCRdb's version contains in-frame clones alone and is incomplete. The data show about 140,000 clones, roughly 80% seen once. The sequenced material came from PBMCs. Receptors originate from a woman between 45 and 60 years old in good health and CMV-seropositive.

This clone appeared a single time. The gene calls are TRBV7-3 and TRBJ2-3; no reliable D call. The CDR3 length is 13 residues. With 1 base removed from V and 6 bases from J, the gap between germline ends came to 8 bases. CDR1 and CDR2 (germline): SGHTA, FQGTGA. The CDR3 DNA sequence: TGTGCCAGCAGCTTAAGGCCCCAGGATACGCAGTATTTT. This translates into CASSLRPQDTQYF.

The chain employs TRBV6-1 and TRBJ1-5; 8 bases are a match to TRBD1. The CDR3 is made up of 17 amino acids. V shed 1 base and J 5 bases; nucleotides not matched to a gene: 10. Germline CDR1 MNHNS, CDR2 SASEGT. In nucleotides, the CDR3 is TGTGCCAGCAGTGAAGTGTGGACAGGGATATCCTATCAGCCCCAGCATTTT. This gives the protein CASSEVWTGISYQPQHF.

The chain joins TRBV6-5 to TRBJ2-3; TRBD2 might be the D (6 bases). The CDR3 is 15 residues long. V shed 2 bases and J shed 2 bases, with 11 bases lying between them. Germline V lookup: CDR1 MNHEY, CDR2 SVGAGI. In DNA form, the CDR3 reads TGTGCCAGCAGTTACGGAGGGAGGTCCACAGATACGCAGTATTTT. This gives the protein CASSYGGRSTDTQYF.

The chain has TRBV11-2 and TRBJ2-3; 7 bases fit TRBD1. The germline gives CDR1 SGHAT, CDR2 FQNNGV. The CDR3 is 15 amino acids. V shed 4 bases, J shed 4 bases, and the junction held 8 bases outside the gene matches. The chain's CDR3 is CASSSRGTAADTQYF. The CDR3 DNA reads as TGTGCCAGCAGCTCCAGGGGGACGGCGGCAGATACGCAGTATTTT.

The chain is built from TRBV29-1 and TRBJ1-2; 9 bases map to TRBD1. This CDR3 comprises 12 residues. V dropped 6 bases and J dropped 6; count of bases not matched to a gene: 5. Germline CDR1 is SQVTM and CDR2 is ANQGSEA. Written as DNA, the CDR3 is TGCAGCGTACCGGACAGGGGACATGGCTACACCTTC. As protein: CSVPDRGHGYTF.

V gene TRBV7-8 combines with J gene TRBJ1-5; TRBD1 matches 9 bases. V was pared by 5 bases and J by 0 bases, with 5 bases of the junction left unmatched. CDR3 length: 16 amino acids. Germline V lookup: CDR1 SGHVS, CDR2 FQNEAQ. This chain's CDR3 is CASSSGQGYSNQPQHF. The CDR3 coding sequence is TGTGCCAGCAGCAGTGGACAGGGGTATAGCAATCAGCCCCAGCATTTT.

This chain links TRBV5-1 with TRBJ2-3, with TRBD2 matching over 8 bases. CDR1 and CDR2 (germline): SGHRS, YFSETQ. The CDR3 has 15 residues. Germline trimming cut 2 bases from V and 4 bases from J; bases unmatched to any gene: 6. In DNA, the CDR3 is TGCGCCAGCAGCTTCACCGGGGGGGAGGCAGATACGCAGTATTTT. As protein: CASSFTGGEADTQYF.

This chain connects TRBV6-6 to TRBJ1-1; 7 bases align to TRBD1. The CDR3 contains 14 residues. With 6 bases clipped from V and 3 bases from J, the junction kept 7 bases outside the gene matches. CDR1 and CDR2 (germline): MNHNY, SVGAGI (reference sequence). CDR3 loop: CASRSRRGDTEAFF. The CDR3 DNA is TGTGCCAGCAGGAGCCGCAGGGGGGACACTGAAGCTTTCTTT.

The chain uses TRBV7-9 and TRBJ1-1; D is uncertain. With 5 bases removed from V and 0 bases from J, the gap between germline ends came to 10 bases. Per germline, CDR1 SEHNR and CDR2 FQNEAQ (reference sequence). This CDR3 spans 14 amino acids. CDR3 DNA: TGTGCCAGCAGCCCCCCGGTCATGAACACTGAAGCTTTCTTT. Translating it yields CASSPPVMNTEAFF.

This clone was observed once. The V call is TRBV7-9, the J call TRBJ2-7, with TRBD2 matching over 9 bases. This CDR3 contains 19 residues. CDR1 and CDR2 from the germline V gene are SEHNR and FQNEAQ (reference sequence). V was clipped by 8 bases and J by 0 bases; unmatched bases: 20. CDR3 amino acids: CASSYSGGGRTSVSYEQYF. The CDR3 bases are TGTGCCAGCTCCTACTCCGGGGGTGGACGGACTAGCGTCTCCTACGAGCAGTACTTC.

The chain couples TRBV6-6 to TRBJ2-3; 8 bases line up with TRBD2. Germline V gene lookup returns CDR1 MNHNY and CDR2 SVGAGI (reference sequence). V trimming: 5 bases; J trimming: 4 bases; junction bases outside the gene matches: 8. CDR3 size: 15 residues. The CDR3, as DNA: TGTGCCAGCAGTGGACCGGGGGGGCCAGCAGATACGCAGTATTTT. Amino acid sequence: CASSGPGGPADTQYF.

The chain employs TRBV2 and TRBJ1-1, with D possibly matching TRBD1 (5 bases). The ends were cut back, 7 bases at V and 0 bases at J, with 9 bases in the middle. Germline CDR1 and CDR2: SNHLY and FYNNEI. The CDR3 is made up of 13 amino acids. In DNA, the CDR3 is TGTGCCAGCATGCCAGGGCTGAACACTGAAGCTTTCTTT. Translation gives CASMPGLNTEAFF.

The V and J genes are TRBV9 and TRBJ1-3, with 7 positions matching TRBD1. Germline trimming cut 3 bases from V and 0 bases from J; bases unmatched to any gene: 6. The CDR3 covers 16 residues. Germline V gene lookup returns CDR1 SGDLS and CDR2 YYNGEE. CDR3 nucleotides: TGTGCCAGCAGCGGGACGACAGGGAGCTCTGGAAACACCATATATTTT. Amino acid sequence: CASSGTTGSSGNTIYF. Using reference TRBV9 and TRBJ1-3 for the parts outside the CDR3, the full variable domain is DSGVTQTPKHLITATGQRVTLRCSPRSGDLSVYWYQQSLDQGLQFLIQYYNGEERAKGNILERFSAQQFPDLHSELNLSSLELGDSALYFCASSGTTGSSGNTIYFGEGSWLTVV.

This sequence joins TRBV6-5 and TRBJ2-1, with 7 positions matching TRBD2. CDR1 and CDR2 (germline): MNHEY, SVGAGI. The V gene end was trimmed by 2 bases and the J gene end by 7 bases; junction bases not matched to a gene: 11. The CDR3 has 16 residues. CDR3 DNA sequence: TGTGCCAGCAGTTACATAGCAGGGAGGGCCTTGAATGAGCAGTTCTTC. It is translated as CASSYIAGRALNEQFF.

The genes are TRBV7-3 and TRBJ2-1; no definite D call. V was cut by 3 bases and J by 4 bases, with 13 bases left in between. The CDR3 runs 15 residues. Per the germline V gene, CDR1 is SGHTA and CDR2 is FQGTGA. The chain's CDR3 is CASSLVSAKYNEQFF. CDR3 nucleotide sequence: TGTGCCAGCAGCTTGGTTTCCGCGAAATACAATGAGCAGTTCTTC.